The clone carrying this T cell receptor beta chain has at least ten counts. Its cognate antigen is unknown. 5'RACE template switching added a universal primer site and UMIs to TCR cDNA. TCRdb re-called the 5' RACE reads through MiXCR, storing one row per CDR3 protein. The sample has approximately 160,000 distinct CDR3 sequences, around 9.7% seen once; the top ten hold approximately 35%. The sample is drawn from a study of T cells after yellow fever vaccination. The study's findings and limits: Just a small share of clonotypes turned up in the CD4 compartment as well as the CD8 compartment.

Looked up from germline, CDR1 is MGHRA and CDR2 is YSYEKL. Trimming took 2 bases from V and 9 from J, leaving 12 bases between them. The CDR3 loop spans 13 amino acids. The sequencing used CD8+ T cells sorted from PBMCs, collected 45 days after the yellow fever booster vaccination. V usage is TRBV4-1 and J usage is TRBJ2-3; weak D call: TRBD2 (5 bases). This clonotype was obtained from a young man who received the YFV17D yellow fever vaccine. The CDR3 nucleotides read TGCGCCAGCAGCCAACCGAGCGGCCCAACGCAGTATTTT. Protein sequence: CASSQPSGPTQYF.